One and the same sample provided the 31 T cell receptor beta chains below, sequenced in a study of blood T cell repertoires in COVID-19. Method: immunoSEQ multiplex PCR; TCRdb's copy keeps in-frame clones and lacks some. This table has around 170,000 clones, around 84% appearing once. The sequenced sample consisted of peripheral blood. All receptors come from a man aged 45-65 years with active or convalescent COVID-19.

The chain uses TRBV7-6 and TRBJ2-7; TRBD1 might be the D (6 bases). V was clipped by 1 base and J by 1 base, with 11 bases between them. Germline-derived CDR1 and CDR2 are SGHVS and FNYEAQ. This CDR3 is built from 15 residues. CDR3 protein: CASSLGPDSSYEQYF. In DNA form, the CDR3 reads TGTGCCAGCAGCTTAGGTCCGGACAGTTCCTACGAGCAGTACTTC.

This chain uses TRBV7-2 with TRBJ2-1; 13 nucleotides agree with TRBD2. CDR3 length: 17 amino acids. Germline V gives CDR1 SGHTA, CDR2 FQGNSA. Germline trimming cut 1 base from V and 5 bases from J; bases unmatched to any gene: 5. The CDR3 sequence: CASSLDTGTSGNNEQFF. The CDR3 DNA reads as TGTGCCAGCAGCTTAGACACCGGGACTAGCGGGAACAATGAGCAGTTCTTC.

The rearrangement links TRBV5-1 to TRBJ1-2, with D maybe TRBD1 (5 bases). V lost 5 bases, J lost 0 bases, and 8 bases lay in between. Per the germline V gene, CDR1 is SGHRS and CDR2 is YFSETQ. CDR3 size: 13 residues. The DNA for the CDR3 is TGCGCCAGCAGGGACACAGCTAACTATGGCTACACCTTC. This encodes CASRDTANYGYTF. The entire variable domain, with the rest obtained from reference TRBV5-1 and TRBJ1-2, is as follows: KAGVTQTPRYLIKTRGQQVTLSCSPISGHRSVSWYQQTPGQGLQFLFEYFSETQRNKGNFPGRFSGRQFSNSRSEMNVSTLELGDSALYLCASRDTANYGYTFGSGTRLTVV.

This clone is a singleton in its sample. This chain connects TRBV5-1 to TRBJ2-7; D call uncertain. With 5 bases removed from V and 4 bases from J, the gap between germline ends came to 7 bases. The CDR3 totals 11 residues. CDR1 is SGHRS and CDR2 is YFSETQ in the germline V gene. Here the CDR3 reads CASRHGYEQYF. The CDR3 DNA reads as TGCGCCAGCAGACACGGGTACGAGCAGTACTTC.

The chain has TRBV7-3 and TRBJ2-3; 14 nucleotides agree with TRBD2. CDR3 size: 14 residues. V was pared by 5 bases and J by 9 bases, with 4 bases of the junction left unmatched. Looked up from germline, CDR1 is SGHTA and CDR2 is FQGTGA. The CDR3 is CASSPGTSGRTQYF. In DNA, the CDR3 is TGTGCCAGCAGCCCCGGGACTAGCGGGAGAACGCAGTATTTT.

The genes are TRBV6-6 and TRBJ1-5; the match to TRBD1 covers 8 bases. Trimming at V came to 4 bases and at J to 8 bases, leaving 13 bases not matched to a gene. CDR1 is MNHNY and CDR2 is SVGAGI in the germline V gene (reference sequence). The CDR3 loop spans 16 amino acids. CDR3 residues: CASSFVTGAGYEPQHF. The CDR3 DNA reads TGTGCCAGCAGTTTCGTGACAGGGGCGGGATATGAGCCCCAGCATTTT.

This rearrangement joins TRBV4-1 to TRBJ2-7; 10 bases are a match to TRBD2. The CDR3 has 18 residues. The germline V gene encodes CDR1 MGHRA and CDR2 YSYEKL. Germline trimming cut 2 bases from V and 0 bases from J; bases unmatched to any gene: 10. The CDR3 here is CASSQNLPSGGTSYEQYF. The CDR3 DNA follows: TGCGCCAGCAGCCAAAACCTTCCTAGCGGGGGCACCTCCTACGAGCAGTACTTC.

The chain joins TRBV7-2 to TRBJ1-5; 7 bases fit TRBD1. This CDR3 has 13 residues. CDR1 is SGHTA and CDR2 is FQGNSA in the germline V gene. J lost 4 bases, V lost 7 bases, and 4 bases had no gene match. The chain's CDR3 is CASTKGQNQPQHF. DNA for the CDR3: TGTGCCAGCACCAAGGGACAGAATCAGCCCCAGCATTTT.

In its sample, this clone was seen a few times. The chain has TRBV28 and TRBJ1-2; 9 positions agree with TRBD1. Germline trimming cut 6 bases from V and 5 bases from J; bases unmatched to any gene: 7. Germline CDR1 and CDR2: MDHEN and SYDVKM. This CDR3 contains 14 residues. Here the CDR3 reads CASSLGTGNYGYTF. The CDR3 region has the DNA TGTGCCAGCAGCTTGGGGACAGGGAATTATGGCTACACCTTC.

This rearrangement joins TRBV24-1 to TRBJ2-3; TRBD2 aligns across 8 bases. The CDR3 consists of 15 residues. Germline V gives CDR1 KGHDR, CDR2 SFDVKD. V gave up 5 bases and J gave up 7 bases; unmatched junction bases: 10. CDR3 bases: TGTGCCACCAGTGTCGGTAGCGGGGAACGGAATACGCAGTATTTT. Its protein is CATSVGSGERNTQYF.

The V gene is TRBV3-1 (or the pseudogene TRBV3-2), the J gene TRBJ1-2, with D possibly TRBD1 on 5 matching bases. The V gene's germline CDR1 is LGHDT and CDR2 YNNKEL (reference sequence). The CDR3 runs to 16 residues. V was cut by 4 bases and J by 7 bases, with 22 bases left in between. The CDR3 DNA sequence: TGTGCCAGCAGCCCGACGGGGGTGAGGTTCTTCTGTGGCTACACCTTC. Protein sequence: CASSPTGVRFFCGYTF.

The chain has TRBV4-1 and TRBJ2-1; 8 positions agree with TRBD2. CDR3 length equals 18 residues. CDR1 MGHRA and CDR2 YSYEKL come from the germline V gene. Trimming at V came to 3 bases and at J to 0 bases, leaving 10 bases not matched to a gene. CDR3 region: CASSHPPREGNSYNEQFF. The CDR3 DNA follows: TGCGCCAGCAGCCACCCCCCACGGGAGGGCAACTCCTACAATGAGCAGTTCTTC.

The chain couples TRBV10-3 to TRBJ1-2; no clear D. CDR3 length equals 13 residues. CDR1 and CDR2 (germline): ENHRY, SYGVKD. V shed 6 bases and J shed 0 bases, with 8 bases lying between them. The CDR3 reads CAIRASANYGYTF. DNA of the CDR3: TGTGCCATCAGGGCCTCAGCTAACTATGGCTACACCTTC.

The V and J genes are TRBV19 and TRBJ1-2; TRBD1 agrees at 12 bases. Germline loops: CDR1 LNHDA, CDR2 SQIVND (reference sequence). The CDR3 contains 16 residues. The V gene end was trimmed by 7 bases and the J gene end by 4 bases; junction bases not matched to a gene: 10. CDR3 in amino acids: CASISGQGAIGYGYTF. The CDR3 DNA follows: TGTGCCAGTATTTCGGGACAGGGGGCTATCGGCTATGGCTACACCTTC.

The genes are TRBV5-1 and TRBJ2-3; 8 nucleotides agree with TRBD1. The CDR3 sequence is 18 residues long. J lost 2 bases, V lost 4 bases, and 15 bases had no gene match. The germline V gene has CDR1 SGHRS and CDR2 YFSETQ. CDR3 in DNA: TGCGCCAGCAGCATGGAGGGAACCAGGGGGCCTATCACAGATACGCAGTATTTT. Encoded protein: CASSMEGTRGPITDTQYF. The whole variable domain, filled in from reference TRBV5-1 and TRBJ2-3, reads KAGVTQTPRYLIKTRGQQVTLSCSPISGHRSVSWYQQTPGQGLQFLFEYFSETQRNKGNFPGRFSGRQFSNSRSEMNVSTLELGDSALYLCASSMEGTRGPITDTQYFGPGTRLTVL.

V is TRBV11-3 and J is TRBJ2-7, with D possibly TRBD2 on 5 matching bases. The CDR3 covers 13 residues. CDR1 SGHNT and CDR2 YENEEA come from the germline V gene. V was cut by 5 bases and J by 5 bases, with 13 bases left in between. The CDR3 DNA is TGTGCCAGCAGCGTAACGTGGACTGACGAGCAGTACTTC. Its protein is CASSVTWTDEQYF.

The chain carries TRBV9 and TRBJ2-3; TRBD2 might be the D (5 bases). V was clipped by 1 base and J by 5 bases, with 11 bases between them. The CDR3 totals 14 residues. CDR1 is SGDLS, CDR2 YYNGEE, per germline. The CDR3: CASSVTSAQDTQYF. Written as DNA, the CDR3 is TGTGCCAGCAGCGTAACTAGTGCTCAAGATACGCAGTATTTT.

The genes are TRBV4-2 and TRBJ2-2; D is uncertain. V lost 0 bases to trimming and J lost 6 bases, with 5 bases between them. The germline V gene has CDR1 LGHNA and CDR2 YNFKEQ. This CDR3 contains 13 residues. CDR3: CASSQDRAGELFF. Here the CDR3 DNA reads TGTGCCAGCAGCCAAGATCGGGCCGGGGAGCTGTTTTTT.

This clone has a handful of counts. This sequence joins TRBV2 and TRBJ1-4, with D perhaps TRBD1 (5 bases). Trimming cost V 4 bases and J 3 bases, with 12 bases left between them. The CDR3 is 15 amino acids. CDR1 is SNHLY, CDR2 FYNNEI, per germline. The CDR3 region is CASSVTDTSNEKLFF. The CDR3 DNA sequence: TGTGCCAGCAGTGTTACGGACACGTCTAATGAAAAACTGTTTTTT.

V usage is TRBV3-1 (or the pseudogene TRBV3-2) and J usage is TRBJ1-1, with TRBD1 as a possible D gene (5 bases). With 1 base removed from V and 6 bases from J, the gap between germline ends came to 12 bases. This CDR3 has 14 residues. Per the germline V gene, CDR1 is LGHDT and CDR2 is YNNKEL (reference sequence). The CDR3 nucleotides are TGTGCCAGCAGCCAAGCCGGGGGTGGGGCTGAAGCTTTCTTT. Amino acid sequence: CASSQAGGGAEAFF.

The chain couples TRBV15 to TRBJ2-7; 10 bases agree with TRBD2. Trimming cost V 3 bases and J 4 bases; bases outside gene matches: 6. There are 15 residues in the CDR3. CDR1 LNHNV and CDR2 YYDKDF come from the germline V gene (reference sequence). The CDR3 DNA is TGTGCCACCAGCAGGGGGGCTAGCGGGGGTTACGAGCAGTACTTC. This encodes CATSRGASGGYEQYF.

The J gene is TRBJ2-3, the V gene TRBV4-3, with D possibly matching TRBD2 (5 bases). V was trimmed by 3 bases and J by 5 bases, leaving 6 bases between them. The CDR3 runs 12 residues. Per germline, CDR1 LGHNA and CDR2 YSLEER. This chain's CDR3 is CASSQAGDTQYF. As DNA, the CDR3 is TGCGCCAGCAGCCAGGCGGGAGATACGCAGTATTTT.

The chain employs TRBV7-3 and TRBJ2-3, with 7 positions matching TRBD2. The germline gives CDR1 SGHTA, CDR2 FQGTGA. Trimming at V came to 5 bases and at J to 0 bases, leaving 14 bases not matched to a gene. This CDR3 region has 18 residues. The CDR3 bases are TGTGCCAGCAGCCTAGTTGGGCTAGCGGATACTAGCACAGATACGCAGTATTTT. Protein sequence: CASSLVGLADTSTDTQYF.

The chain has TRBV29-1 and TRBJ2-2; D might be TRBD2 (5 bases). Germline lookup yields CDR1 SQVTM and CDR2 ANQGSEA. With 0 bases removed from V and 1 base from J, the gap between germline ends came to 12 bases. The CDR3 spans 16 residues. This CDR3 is CSVEEGQRLNTGELFF. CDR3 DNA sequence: TGCAGCGTTGAAGAGGGCCAGCGGCTGAACACCGGGGAGCTGTTTTTT.

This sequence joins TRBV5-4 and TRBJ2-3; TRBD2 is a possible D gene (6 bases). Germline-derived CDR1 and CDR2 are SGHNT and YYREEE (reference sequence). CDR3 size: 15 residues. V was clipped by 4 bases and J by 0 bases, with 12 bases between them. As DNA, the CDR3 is TGTGCCAGCAGCCCTGGGACTCCTAGCACAGATACGCAGTATTTT. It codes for CASSPGTPSTDTQYF.

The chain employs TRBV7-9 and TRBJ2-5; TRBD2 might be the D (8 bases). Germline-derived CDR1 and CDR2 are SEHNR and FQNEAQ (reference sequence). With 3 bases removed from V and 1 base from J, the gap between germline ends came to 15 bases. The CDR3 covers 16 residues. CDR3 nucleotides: TGTGCCAGCAGCTTCGGGACAGCGGGGGCCCAAGAGACCCAGTACTTC. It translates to CASSFGTAGAQETQYF.

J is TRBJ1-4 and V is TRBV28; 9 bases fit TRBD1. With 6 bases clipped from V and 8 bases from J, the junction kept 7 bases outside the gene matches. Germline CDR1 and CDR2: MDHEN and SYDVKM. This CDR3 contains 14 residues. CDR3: CASSRTGEREKLFF. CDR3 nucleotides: TGTGCCAGCAGCAGGACAGGGGAGAGGGAAAAACTGTTTTTT. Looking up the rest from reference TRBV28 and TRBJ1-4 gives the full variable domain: DVKVTQSSRYLVKRTGEKVFLECVQDMDHENMFWYRQDPGLGLRLIYFSYDVKMKEKGDIPEGYSVSREKKERFSLILESASTNQTSMYLCASSRTGEREKLFFGSGTQLSVL.

The CDR3 region is CATSALAGGVGELFF. CDR3 in DNA: TGTGCCACCAGTGCCCTGGCTGGGGGCGTAGGGGAGCTGTTTTTT. This chain joins TRBV24-1 and TRBJ2-2; tentative D call: TRBD1 (6 bases). The CDR3 extends over 15 amino acids. Germline loops: CDR1 KGHDR, CDR2 SFDVKD. V dropped 5 bases and J dropped 8 bases, with 17 bases sitting between them.

CDR3 residues: CASSVGGITGELFF. For the CDR3, the DNA is TGTGCCAGCAGCGTAGGAGGGATCACCGGGGAGCTGTTTTTT. The rearrangement links TRBV9 to TRBJ2-2; tentative D call: TRBD2 (5 bases). Germline V gives CDR1 SGDLS, CDR2 YYNGEE. This CDR3 contains 14 residues. V was cut by 0 bases and J by 4 bases, with 7 bases left in between. Supplemented by reference TRBV9 and TRBJ2-2, the full variable domain reads DSGVTQTPKHLITATGQRVTLRCSPRSGDLSVYWYQQSLDQGLQFLIQYYNGEERAKGNILERFSAQQFPDLHSELNLSSLELGDSALYFCASSVGGITGELFFGEGSRLTVL.

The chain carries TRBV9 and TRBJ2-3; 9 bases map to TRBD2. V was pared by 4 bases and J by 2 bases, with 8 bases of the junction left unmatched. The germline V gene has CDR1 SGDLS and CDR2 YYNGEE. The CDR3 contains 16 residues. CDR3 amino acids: CASSITSGPDTDTQYF. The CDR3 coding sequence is TGTGCCAGCAGCATAACTAGCGGGCCGGACACAGATACGCAGTATTTT.

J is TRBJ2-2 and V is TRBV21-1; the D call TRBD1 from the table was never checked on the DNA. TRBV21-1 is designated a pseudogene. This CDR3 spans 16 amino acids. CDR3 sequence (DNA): TGTGCCAGCAGCAAAGCGGGGTCAGGGCGCCCCGGGGAGCTGTTTTTT. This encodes CASSKAGSGRPGELFF.